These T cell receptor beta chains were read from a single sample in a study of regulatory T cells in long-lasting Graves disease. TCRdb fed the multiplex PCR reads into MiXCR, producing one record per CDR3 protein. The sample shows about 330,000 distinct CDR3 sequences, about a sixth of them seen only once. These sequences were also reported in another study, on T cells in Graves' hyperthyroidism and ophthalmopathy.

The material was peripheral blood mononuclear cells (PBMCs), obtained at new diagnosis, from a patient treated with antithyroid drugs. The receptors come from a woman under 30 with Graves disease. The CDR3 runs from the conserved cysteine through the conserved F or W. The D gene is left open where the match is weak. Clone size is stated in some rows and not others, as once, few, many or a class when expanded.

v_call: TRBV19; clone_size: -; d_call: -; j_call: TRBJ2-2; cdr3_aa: CASSMREWAENTGELFF; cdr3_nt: TGTGCCAGTAGTATGCGGGAATGGGCGGAGAACACCGGGGAGCTGTTTTTT
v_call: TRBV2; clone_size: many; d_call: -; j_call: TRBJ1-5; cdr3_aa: CASSLDGYSNQPQHF; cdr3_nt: TGTGCCAGCAGTTTGGACGGCTATAGCAATCAGCCCCAGCATTTT
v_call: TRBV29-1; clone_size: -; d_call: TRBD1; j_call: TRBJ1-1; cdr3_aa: CSVGAWTGGTEAFF; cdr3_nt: TGCAGCGTTGGGGCCTGGACAGGGGGCACTGAAGCTTTCTTT
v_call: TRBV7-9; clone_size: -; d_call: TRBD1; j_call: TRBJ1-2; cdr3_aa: CASSPPTGDGYTF; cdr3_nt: TGTGCCAGCAGCCCACCGACAGGGGATGGCTACACCTTC
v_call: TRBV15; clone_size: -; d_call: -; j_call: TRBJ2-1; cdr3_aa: CATSTAHNEQFF; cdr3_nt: TGTGCCACCAGCACGGCTCACAATGAGCAGTTCTTC
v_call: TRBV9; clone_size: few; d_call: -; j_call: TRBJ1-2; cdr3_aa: CASSVTGGGYTF; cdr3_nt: TGTGCCAGCAGCGTGACAGGTGGGGGCTACACCTTC
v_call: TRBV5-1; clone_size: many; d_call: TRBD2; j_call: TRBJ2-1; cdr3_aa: CASSPVGLAGSNEQFF; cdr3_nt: TGCGCCAGCAGTCCGGTGGGGCTAGCGGGGAGCAATGAGCAGTTCTTC
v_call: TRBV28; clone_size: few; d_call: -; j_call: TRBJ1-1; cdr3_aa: CASRLNTGKTEAFF; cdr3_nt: TGTGCCAGCAGATTAAACACAGGGAAAACTGAAGCTTTCTTT
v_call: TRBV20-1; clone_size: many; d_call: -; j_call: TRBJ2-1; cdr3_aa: CSARDSGASRTDEQFF; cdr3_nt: TGCAGTGCTAGAGACTCGGGGGCGAGTAGGACGGATGAGCAGTTCTTC
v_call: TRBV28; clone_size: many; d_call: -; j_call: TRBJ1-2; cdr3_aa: CASSLGLANYGYTF; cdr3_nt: TGTGCCAGCAGTTTAGGGTTGGCTAACTATGGCTACACCTTC
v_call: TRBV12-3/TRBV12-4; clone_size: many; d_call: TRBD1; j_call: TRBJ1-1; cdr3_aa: CASSVQGGDTEAFF; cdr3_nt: TGTGCCAGCAGTGTACAGGGGGGGGACACTGAAGCTTTCTTT
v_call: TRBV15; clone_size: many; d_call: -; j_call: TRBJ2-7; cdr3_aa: CATSRDSATGLQYF; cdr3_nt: TGTGCCACCAGCAGAGATTCTGCGACAGGTCTTCAGTACTTC
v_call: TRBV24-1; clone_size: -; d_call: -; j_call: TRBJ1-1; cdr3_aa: CATSDSRIGGTEAFF; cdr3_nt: TGTGCCACCAGTGATTCGCGTATAGGGGGCACTGAAGCTTTCTTT
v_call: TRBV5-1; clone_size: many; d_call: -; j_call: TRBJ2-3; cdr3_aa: CASSLSTWTIPDTQYF; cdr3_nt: TGCGCCAGCAGCTTATCAACGTGGACTATCCCGGATACGCAGTATTTT
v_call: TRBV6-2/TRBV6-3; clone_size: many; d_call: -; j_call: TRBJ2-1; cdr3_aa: CASTRGRGLSDEQFF; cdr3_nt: TGTGCCAGCACCCGGGGGCGGGGGCTTTCGGATGAGCAGTTCTTC
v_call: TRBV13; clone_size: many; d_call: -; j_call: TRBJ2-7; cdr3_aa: CASSFQGWEQYF; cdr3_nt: TGTGCCAGCAGCTTTCAGGGGTGGGAGCAGTACTTC
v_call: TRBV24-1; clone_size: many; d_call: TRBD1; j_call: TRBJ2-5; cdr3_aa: CATSDPRTGQETQYF; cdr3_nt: TGTGCCACCAGTGATCCGAGGACAGGGCAGGAGACCCAGTACTTC
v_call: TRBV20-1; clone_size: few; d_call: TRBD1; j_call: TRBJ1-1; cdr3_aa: CSARGQMNTEAFF; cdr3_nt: TGCAGTGCTAGGGGACAGATGAACACTGAAGCTTTCTTT
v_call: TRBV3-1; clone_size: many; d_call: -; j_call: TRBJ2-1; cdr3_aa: CASSQDRKNEQFF; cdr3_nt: TGTGCCAGCAGCCAAGACCGAAAGAACGAGCAGTTCTTC
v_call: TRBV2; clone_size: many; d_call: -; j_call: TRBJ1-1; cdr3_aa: CATLITEAFF; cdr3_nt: TGTGCCACCCTAATCACTGAAGCTTTCTTT
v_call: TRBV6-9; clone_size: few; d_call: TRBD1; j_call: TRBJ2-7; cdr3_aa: CASSSHRDRRSYEQYF; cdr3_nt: TGTGCCAGCAGTTCTCACCGGGACAGACGCTCCTACGAGCAGTACTTC
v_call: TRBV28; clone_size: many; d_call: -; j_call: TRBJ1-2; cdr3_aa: CASTPRQVLSGYTF; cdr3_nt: TGTGCCAGCACCCCGAGACAGGTTCTCTCTGGCTACACCTTC
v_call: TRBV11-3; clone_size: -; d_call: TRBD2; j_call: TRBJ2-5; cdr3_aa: CASSTTSGLAGSQYF; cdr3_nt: TGTGCCAGCAGCACTACCTCGGGACTAGCGGGTTCCCAGTACTTC
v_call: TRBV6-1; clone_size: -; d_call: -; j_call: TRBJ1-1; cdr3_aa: CASSLPGWGNTEAFF; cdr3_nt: TGTGCCAGCAGTCTTCCAGGGTGGGGGAACACTGAAGCTTTCTTT
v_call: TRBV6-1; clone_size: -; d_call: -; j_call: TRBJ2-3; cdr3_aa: CASGEDFWTDTQYF; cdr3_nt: TGTGCCAGCGGGGAGGATTTTTGGACAGATACGCAGTATTTT
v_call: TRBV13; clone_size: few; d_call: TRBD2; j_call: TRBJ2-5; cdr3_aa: CASSFRRAGGLQETQYF; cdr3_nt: TGTGCCAGCAGCTTCCGTCGGGCGGGGGGCCTTCAAGAGACCCAGTACTTC
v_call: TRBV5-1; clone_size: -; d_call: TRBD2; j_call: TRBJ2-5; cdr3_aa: CASSSGLAGGPTQYF; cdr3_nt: TGCGCCAGCAGCTCAGGACTAGCGGGGGGGCCGACCCAGTACTTC
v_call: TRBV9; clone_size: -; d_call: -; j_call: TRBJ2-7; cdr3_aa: CASSVGEGSYEQYF; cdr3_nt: TGTGCCAGCAGCGTAGGAGAGGGGTCCTACGAGCAGTACTTC
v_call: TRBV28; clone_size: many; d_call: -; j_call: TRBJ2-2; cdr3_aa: CASSLSGGITGELFF; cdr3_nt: TGTGCCAGCAGTTTATCTGGGGGGATCACCGGGGAGCTGTTTTTT
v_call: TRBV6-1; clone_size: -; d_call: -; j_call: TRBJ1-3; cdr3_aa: CASSRDPSGNTIYF; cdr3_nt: TGTGCCAGCAGTCGGGACCCCTCTGGAAACACCATATATTTT
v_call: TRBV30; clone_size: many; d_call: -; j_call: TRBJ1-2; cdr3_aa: CAWSVRREFYTF; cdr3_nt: TGTGCCTGGAGTGTACGCCGGGAGTTTTACACCTTC
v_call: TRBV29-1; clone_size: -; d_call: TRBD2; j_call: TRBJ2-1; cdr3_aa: CSLRLAGGDEQFF; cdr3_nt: TGCAGCCTTAGACTAGCGGGGGGGGATGAGCAGTTCTTC
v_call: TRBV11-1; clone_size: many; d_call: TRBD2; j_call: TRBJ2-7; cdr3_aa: CASSATSGVGEQYF; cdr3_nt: TGTGCCAGCAGCGCCACTAGCGGGGTAGGAGAGCAGTACTTC
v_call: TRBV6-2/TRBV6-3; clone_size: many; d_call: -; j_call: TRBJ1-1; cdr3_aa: CASRVGTEAFF; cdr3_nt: TGTGCCAGCAGGGTGGGCACTGAAGCTTTCTTT
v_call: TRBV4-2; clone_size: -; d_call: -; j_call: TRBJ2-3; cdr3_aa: CASSQGRGGTDTQYF; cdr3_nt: TGTGCCAGCAGCCAAGGGCGAGGCGGCACAGATACGCAGTATTTT
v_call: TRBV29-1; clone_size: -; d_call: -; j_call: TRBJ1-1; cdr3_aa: CSVERTPTEMNTEAFF; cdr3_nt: TGCAGCGTTGAGAGGACTCCGACGGAGATGAACACTGAAGCTTTCTTT
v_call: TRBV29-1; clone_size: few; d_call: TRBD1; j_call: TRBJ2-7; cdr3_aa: CSVSGWDRGYEQYF; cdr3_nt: TGCAGCGTTTCGGGATGGGACAGGGGATACGAGCAGTACTTC
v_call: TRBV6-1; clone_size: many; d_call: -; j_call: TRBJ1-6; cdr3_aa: CASTEPGMSALHF; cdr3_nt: TGTGCCAGTACCGAACCCGGGATGTCAGCCCTCCACTTT
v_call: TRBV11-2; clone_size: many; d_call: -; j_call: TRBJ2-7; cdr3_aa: CASSLAVHEQYF; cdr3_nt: TGTGCCAGCAGCTTAGCGGTCCACGAGCAGTACTTC
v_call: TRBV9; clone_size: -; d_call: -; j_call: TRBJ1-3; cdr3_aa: CASSGLEGAGNTIYF; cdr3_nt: TGTGCCAGCAGCGGCCTCGAAGGGGCAGGAAACACCATATATTTT
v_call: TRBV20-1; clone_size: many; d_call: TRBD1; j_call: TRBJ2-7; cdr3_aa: CSAHSPLTGDYEQYF; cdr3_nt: TGCAGTGCTCACAGCCCCCTTACAGGGGACTACGAGCAGTACTTC
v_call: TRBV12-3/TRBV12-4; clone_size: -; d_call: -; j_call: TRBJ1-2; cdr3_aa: CASSPDSSYGYTF; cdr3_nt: TGTGCCAGCAGCCCGGACAGCTCCTATGGCTACACCTTC
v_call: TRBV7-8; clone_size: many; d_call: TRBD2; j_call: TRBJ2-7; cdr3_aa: CASSLRGGPSGNHEQYF; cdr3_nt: TGTGCCAGCAGCTTAAGAGGGGGGCCTAGCGGGAACCACGAGCAGTACTTC
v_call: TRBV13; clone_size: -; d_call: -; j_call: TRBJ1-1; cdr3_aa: CASSPRNRAEAFF; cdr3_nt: TGTGCCAGCAGCCCCCGAAATCGCGCTGAAGCTTTCTTT
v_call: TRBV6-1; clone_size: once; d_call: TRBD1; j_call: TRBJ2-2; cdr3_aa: CASRSGTVNTGELFF; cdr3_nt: TGTGCCAGCAGATCTGGGACAGTAAACACCGGGGAGCTGTTTTTT